This TCR beta chain comes out of a study of blood T cell repertoires in COVID-19. Study summary: COVID-19 samples from acute and convalescent phases originated in the United States, Italy and Spain. From T cells, B-cell-depleted T cells, or PBMCs came the material, which was cDNA or gDNA.

The CDR3 contains 14 residues. V was pared by 6 bases and J by 7 bases, with 6 bases of the junction left unmatched. Germline CDR1 and CDR2: MDHEN and SYDVKM. Per the authors' pipeline: It was from reference gene primer amplification that nucleated cell counts were estimated. The assay was immunoSEQ multiplex PCR, and TCRdb's table has in-frame clones only and misses some. V and J calls and clone size are given by that table; D and trimming were obtained from the DNA. The table has about 180,000 clones, approximately 86% seen once. The V gene is TRBV28, the J gene TRBJ2-4; TRBD1 aligns across 10 bases. Sequenced material: peripheral blood. The TCR comes from a middle-aged man with active or convalescent COVID-19. The CDR3 loop is CASSLPGQGNIQYF. The CDR3 nucleotides are TGTGCCAGCAGCCTCCCGGGACAGGGGAACATTCAGTACTTC.